Listed below are T cell receptor beta chains from one sample, sequenced in a study of CD8+CD57+ T cells in acquired aplastic anemia. TCRdb re-analysed the reads in MiXCR, keeping a single row per CDR3 protein. The table includes some 180,000 distinct CDR3 sequences, around 63% detected once. Sequenced: sorted CD4+, CD8+, or CD8+CD57+ T cells (not recorded which) from PBMCs. The source of these receptors is a human donor with aplastic anemia. CDR3s include the opening cysteine and the closing phenylalanine or tryptophan. D genes are given only for firm matches. Size is stated for part of the rows, as once, few or many counts, or as a class when the clone is expanded.

CDR3 protein: CASRDLPRAEETQYF
CDR3 DNA: TGTGCCAGCAGAGACCTCCCACGGGCCGAGGAGACCCAGTACTTC
D gene: NA
clone size: NA
J gene: TRBJ2-5
V gene: TRBV7-9

CDR3 protein: CASSLGLAINTGELFF
CDR3 DNA: TGTGCCAGCAGCTTGGGACTAGCGATTAACACCGGGGAGCTGTTTTTT
D gene: TRBD2
clone size: NA
J gene: TRBJ2-2
V gene: TRBV2

CDR3 protein: CASSELNSYNEQFF
CDR3 DNA: TGTGCCAGCAGTGAGCTCAACTCCTACAATGAGCAGTTCTTC
D gene: NA
clone size: NA
J gene: TRBJ2-1
V gene: TRBV2

CDR3 protein: CASSGTDITSYEQYF
CDR3 DNA: TGTGCCAGCAGTGGGACGGATATTACGTCCTACGAGCAGTACTTC
D gene: NA
clone size: NA
J gene: TRBJ2-7
V gene: TRBV6-4

CDR3 protein: CASSRGQGNEKLFF
CDR3 DNA: TGTGCCAGCAGCCGCGGACAGGGTAATGAAAAACTGTTTTTT
D gene: TRBD1
clone size: NA
J gene: TRBJ1-4
V gene: TRBV12-3/TRBV12-4

CDR3 protein: CASSSPVGRYTQYF
CDR3 DNA: TGTGCCAGCAGCTCCCCCGTCGGGAGGTATACGCAGTATTTT
D gene: TRBD2
clone size: NA
J gene: TRBJ2-3
V gene: TRBV7-9

CDR3 protein: CATSAVGGGNEQFF
CDR3 DNA: TGTGCCACCAGTGCGGTAGGGGGAGGCAATGAGCAGTTCTTC
D gene: NA
clone size: NA
J gene: TRBJ2-1
V gene: TRBV24-1

CDR3 protein: CSARGEGPDTGELFF
CDR3 DNA: TGCAGTGCTAGAGGGGAGGGGCCGGACACCGGGGAGCTGTTTTTT
D gene: TRBD2
clone size: many
J gene: TRBJ2-2
V gene: TRBV20-1

CDR3 protein: CASSLGGQGSYEQYF
CDR3 DNA: TGTGCCAGCAGCTTAGGGGGACAGGGCTCCTACGAGCAGTACTTC
D gene: TRBD1
clone size: NA
J gene: TRBJ2-7
V gene: TRBV7-9

CDR3 protein: CSARDIGKNIQYF
CDR3 DNA: TGCAGTGCTAGGGACATAGGCAAAAACATTCAGTACTTC
D gene: NA
clone size: NA
J gene: TRBJ2-4
V gene: TRBV20-1

CDR3 protein: CASNWSGDNTGELFF
CDR3 DNA: TGTGCCAGCAACTGGAGTGGGGACAACACCGGGGAGCTGTTTTTT
D gene: NA
clone size: many
J gene: TRBJ2-2
V gene: TRBV12-3/TRBV12-4

CDR3 protein: CASSVKGRRAYNEQFF
CDR3 DNA: TGTGCCAGCAGTGTGAAGGGACGTAGGGCCTACAATGAGCAGTTCTTC
D gene: NA
clone size: NA
J gene: TRBJ2-1
V gene: TRBV2

CDR3 protein: CSARDLKGTVGNQPQHF
CDR3 DNA: TGCAGTGCTAGAGATCTAAAAGGGACCGTGGGCAATCAGCCCCAGCATTTT
D gene: NA
clone size: NA
J gene: TRBJ1-5
V gene: TRBV20-1

CDR3 protein: CASSLLAGGPDNEQFF
CDR3 DNA: TGTGCCAGCAGCTTACTGGCGGGGGGGCCGGACAATGAGCAGTTCTTC
D gene: TRBD2
clone size: NA
J gene: TRBJ2-1
V gene: TRBV7-3

CDR3 protein: CASSQLGQAVEAFF
CDR3 DNA: TGTGCCAGCAGCCAATTGGGACAGGCCGTTGAAGCTTTCTTT
D gene: TRBD1
clone size: many
J gene: TRBJ1-1
V gene: TRBV3-1

CDR3 protein: CASSGLVEGTDTQYF
CDR3 DNA: TGCGCCAGCAGTGGTCTAGTTGAGGGCACAGATACGCAGTATTTT
D gene: NA
clone size: few
J gene: TRBJ2-3
V gene: TRBV10-1

CDR3 protein: CASSIDRHGANVLTF
CDR3 DNA: TGTGCCAGTAGCATCGACAGGCATGGGGCCAACGTCCTGACTTTC
D gene: NA
clone size: NA
J gene: TRBJ2-6
V gene: TRBV19

CDR3 protein: CATSDPGQGWSGANVLTF
CDR3 DNA: TGTGCCACCAGTGATCCGGGACAGGGGTGGTCTGGGGCCAACGTCCTGACTTTC
D gene: TRBD1
clone size: NA
J gene: TRBJ2-6
V gene: TRBV24-1

CDR3 protein: CASSLFGGFSNGYTF
CDR3 DNA: TGCGCCAGCAGCTTGTTTGGGGGTTTCAGCAATGGCTACACCTTC
D gene: NA
clone size: NA
J gene: TRBJ1-2
V gene: TRBV5-1

CDR3 protein: CASSYTGTTYEQYF
CDR3 DNA: TGCGCCAGCAGTTACACCGGGACAACCTACGAGCAGTACTTC
D gene: NA
clone size: NA
J gene: TRBJ2-7
V gene: TRBV5-1

CDR3 protein: CAIADREDTQYF
CDR3 DNA: TGTGCCATCGCGGACAGGGAGGATACGCAGTATTTT
D gene: TRBD1
clone size: NA
J gene: TRBJ2-3
V gene: TRBV10-3

CDR3 protein: CASSLATPVYYGYTF
CDR3 DNA: TGTGCCAGCAGCTTAGCGACTCCAGTGTACTATGGCTACACCTTC
D gene: NA
clone size: few
J gene: TRBJ1-2
V gene: TRBV7-9

CDR3 protein: CASSVNQGWVTDTQYF
CDR3 DNA: TGTGCCAGCAGCGTAAATCAGGGGTGGGTCACAGATACGCAGTATTTT
D gene: NA
clone size: NA
J gene: TRBJ2-3
V gene: TRBV9

CDR3 protein: CASGDRIRATNEKLFF
CDR3 DNA: TGTGCCAGCGGGGACAGAATACGGGCAACTAATGAAAAACTGTTTTTT
D gene: TRBD1
clone size: NA
J gene: TRBJ1-4
V gene: TRBV6-1

CDR3 protein: CASSSPGFGYTF
CDR3 DNA: TGTGCCAGCAGTTCCCCGGGGTTTGGCTACACCTTC
D gene: NA
clone size: NA
J gene: TRBJ1-2
V gene: TRBV12-3/TRBV12-4

CDR3 protein: CASSADNYGYTF
CDR3 DNA: TGTGCCAGCAGCGCGGACAACTATGGCTACACCTTC
D gene: NA
clone size: few
J gene: TRBJ1-2
V gene: TRBV9

CDR3 protein: CASSEGPPETQYF
CDR3 DNA: TGTGCCAGCAGTGAGGGGCCCCCTGAGACCCAGTACTTC
D gene: NA
clone size: NA
J gene: TRBJ2-5
V gene: TRBV2

CDR3 protein: CASRPKQGRGYTF
CDR3 DNA: TGTGCTAGCAGACCGAAACAGGGTCGAGGCTACACCTTC
D gene: NA
clone size: NA
J gene: TRBJ1-2
V gene: TRBV7-7

CDR3 protein: CASSFLVETQYF
CDR3 DNA: TGTGCCAGCAGTTTTTTAGTAGAGACCCAGTACTTC
D gene: NA
clone size: NA
J gene: TRBJ2-5
V gene: TRBV7-3

CDR3 protein: CASSVGGSEAFF
CDR3 DNA: TGTGCCAGCAGCGTAGGGGGTAGTGAAGCTTTCTTT
D gene: NA
clone size: many
J gene: TRBJ1-1
V gene: TRBV9

CDR3 protein: CSARGEGLAGADTQYF
CDR3 DNA: TGCAGTGCTAGAGGGGAGGGACTAGCGGGGGCTGATACGCAGTATTTT
D gene: TRBD2
clone size: many
J gene: TRBJ2-3
V gene: TRBV20-1

CDR3 protein: CASSVATGYEQYF
CDR3 DNA: TGTGCCAGCAGCGTAGCTACCGGTTACGAGCAGTACTTC
D gene: NA
clone size: NA
J gene: TRBJ2-7
V gene: TRBV9

CDR3 protein: CSARDLAGADLNEQFF
CDR3 DNA: TGCAGTGCTAGAGATCTTGCGGGGGCCGATCTCAATGAGCAGTTCTTC
D gene: NA
clone size: medium-sized
J gene: TRBJ2-1
V gene: TRBV20-1

CDR3 protein: CASSQAQGSYNEQFF
CDR3 DNA: TGCGCCAGCAGCCAAGCACAGGGCTCCTACAATGAGCAGTTCTTC
D gene: NA
clone size: many
J gene: TRBJ2-1
V gene: TRBV4-1

CDR3 protein: CASTWTHIYNEQFF
CDR3 DNA: TGTGCCAGCACCTGGACACACATCTACAATGAGCAGTTCTTC
D gene: NA
clone size: many
J gene: TRBJ2-1
V gene: TRBV12-3/TRBV12-4

CDR3 protein: CATSSRDTDTQYF
CDR3 DNA: TGTGCCACCAGCTCCCGGGACACAGATACGCAGTATTTT
D gene: NA
clone size: NA
J gene: TRBJ2-3
V gene: TRBV24-1

CDR3 protein: CASSTPSGRGYEQYF
CDR3 DNA: TGTGCCAGTAGTACTCCTAGCGGGAGAGGCTACGAGCAGTACTTC
D gene: TRBD2
clone size: NA
J gene: TRBJ2-7
V gene: TRBV19

CDR3 protein: CASSVWMTDTQYF
CDR3 DNA: TGTGCCAGCAGCGTATGGATGACAGATACGCAGTATTTT
D gene: NA
clone size: many
J gene: TRBJ2-3
V gene: TRBV5-5

CDR3 protein: CSARDLFRGNGELFF
CDR3 DNA: TGCAGTGCTAGAGATCTCTTTAGGGGGAACGGGGAGCTGTTCTTC
D gene: NA
clone size: once
J gene: TRBJ2-1
V gene: TRBV20-1

CDR3 protein: CASSVGTWQGNEQYF
CDR3 DNA: TGTGCCAGCAGTGTGGGGACTTGGCAGGGGAACGAGCAGTACTTC
D gene: NA
clone size: NA
J gene: TRBJ2-7
V gene: TRBV25-1

CDR3 protein: CASSGYESMNTEAFF
CDR3 DNA: TGCGCCAGCAGTGGTTACGAATCAATGAACACTGAAGCTTTCTTT
D gene: NA
clone size: many
J gene: TRBJ1-1
V gene: TRBV10-1

CDR3 protein: CASSESPTADETQYF
CDR3 DNA: TGCGCCAGCAGTGAGTCTCCCACGGCTGACGAGACCCAGTACTTC
D gene: NA
clone size: NA
J gene: TRBJ2-5
V gene: TRBV10-1

CDR3 protein: CASSPEAGGFSNEQFF
CDR3 DNA: TGTGCCAGCAGCCCCGAAGCGGGAGGGTTCTCCAATGAGCAGTTCTTC
D gene: TRBD2
clone size: once
J gene: TRBJ2-1
V gene: TRBV7-8

CDR3 protein: CASTRGGSYGYTF
CDR3 DNA: TGTGCCAGCACCCGAGGGGGCTCCTATGGCTACACCTTC
D gene: TRBD1
clone size: NA
J gene: TRBJ1-2
V gene: TRBV19

CDR3 protein: CATRRSPKLFF
CDR3 DNA: TGTGCCACAAGAAGAAGCCCCAAACTGTTTTTT
D gene: NA
clone size: many
J gene: TRBJ1-4
V gene: TRBV24-1

CDR3 protein: CSAPSLGYGYTF
CDR3 DNA: TGCAGTGCTCCTTCCCTGGGGTATGGCTACACCTTC
D gene: NA
clone size: NA
J gene: TRBJ1-2
V gene: TRBV20-1

CDR3 protein: CASSLRAVGLNEQFF
CDR3 DNA: TGTGCCAGCAGCCTTAGGGCAGTCGGCCTTAATGAGCAGTTCTTC
D gene: NA
clone size: NA
J gene: TRBJ2-1
V gene: TRBV11-3

CDR3 protein: CASSAWGRPNSPLHF
CDR3 DNA: TGTGCCAGCAGCGCCTGGGGAAGACCGAATTCACCCCTCCACTTT
D gene: NA
clone size: NA
J gene: TRBJ1-6
V gene: TRBV6-1

CDR3 protein: CACRGRGPLGGTDTQYF
CDR3 DNA: TGTGCCTGCCGAGGGAGGGGGCCACTTGGGGGCACAGATACGCAGTATTTT
D gene: NA
clone size: NA
J gene: TRBJ2-3
V gene: TRBV7-9

CDR3 protein: CASSLGQSLEAFF
CDR3 DNA: TGTGCCAGCAGCTTAGGACAGAGTCTTGAAGCTTTCTTT
D gene: NA
clone size: NA
J gene: TRBJ1-1
V gene: TRBV11-2

CDR3 protein: CSADTGPEQYF
CDR3 DNA: TGCAGTGCTGATACAGGGCCCGAGCAGTACTTC
D gene: NA
clone size: once
J gene: TRBJ2-7
V gene: TRBV20-1

CDR3 protein: CSITGRDEQFF
CDR3 DNA: TGCAGTATCACAGGGCGCGATGAGCAGTTCTTC
D gene: NA
clone size: NA
J gene: TRBJ2-1
V gene: TRBV20-1

CDR3 protein: CATATGPGEQYF
CDR3 DNA: TGTGCCACCGCGACAGGGCCAGGCGAGCAGTACTTC
D gene: TRBD1
clone size: NA
J gene: TRBJ2-7
V gene: TRBV19